The 22 T cell receptor beta chains reported below all come from one sample, sequenced in a study of blood T cell repertoires in COVID-19. Clones were sequenced by immunoSEQ multiplex PCR, and TCRdb holds only the in-frame ones, with some missing. The table has about 180,000 clones, approximately 90% seen once. The sequenced sample consisted of peripheral blood. Source of these receptors: a woman in her 30s with active or convalescent COVID-19.

V gene TRBV7-2 combines with J gene TRBJ2-3; TRBD2 aligns across 10 bases. The CDR3 has 16 amino acids. With 6 bases clipped from V and 7 bases from J, the junction kept 13 bases outside the gene matches. Germline-derived CDR1 and CDR2 are SGHTA and FQGNSA. CDR3 nucleotide sequence: TGTGCCAGCAGACGACAGGCCCTAGCGGGAGCCTATACGCAGTATTTT. It translates to CASRRQALAGAYTQYF. Filled out from reference TRBV7-2 and TRBJ2-3, the complete variable domain reads GAGVSQSPSNKVTEKGKDVELRCDPISGHTALYWYRQSLGQGLEFLIYFQGNSAPDKSGLPSDRFSAERTGGSVSTLTIQRTQQEDSAVYLCASRRQALAGAYTQYFGPGTRLTVL.

The chain joins TRBV6-5 to TRBJ1-2; D uncertain. CDR3 length: 12 amino acids. The V and J ends lost 10 bases and 7 bases respectively, with 16 bases between them. CDR1 and CDR2 (germline): MNHEY, SVGAGI. The CDR3 DNA reads TGTGCCACCCGCGAGGATATAAGTGGCTACACCTTC. This gives the protein CATREDISGYTF.

The chain joins TRBV5-4 to TRBJ1-2; the match to TRBD1 covers 7 bases. The CDR3 runs 13 residues. Germline-derived CDR1 and CDR2 are SGHNT and YYREEE (reference sequence). V shed 0 bases and J 7 bases; nucleotides not matched to a gene: 3. The chain's CDR3 is CASSLDRGSGYTF. CDR3 nucleotide sequence: TGTGCCAGCAGCTTGGACAGGGGTAGTGGCTACACCTTC.

The V gene is TRBV5-5, the J gene TRBJ2-1; 7 bases fit TRBD2. Trimming removed 3 bases from V and 1 base from J; junction bases left unmatched: 4. The CDR3 extends over 15 amino acids. The germline V gene has CDR1 SGHKS and CDR2 YYEKEE (reference sequence). This CDR3 is CASSYGLDSYNEQFF. The DNA of the CDR3 is TGTGCCAGCAGCTACGGACTAGATTCCTACAATGAGCAGTTCTTC.

The rearrangement links TRBV30 to TRBJ2-3; 7 nucleotides align to TRBD2. Trimming cost V 2 bases and J 10 bases; bases outside gene matches: 9. The CDR3 spans 13 residues. The germline V gene has CDR1 GTSNPN and CDR2 SVGIG (reference sequence). The CDR3 DNA sequence: TGTGCCTGGAGTTCCAACGGGGGGAGACCGCAGTATTTT. It encodes CAWSSNGGRPQYF.

The rearrangement uses TRBV29-1 and TRBJ2-5; possible D gene TRBD2, 5 bases. The CDR3 contains 14 residues. Germline CDR1 is SQVTM and CDR2 is ANQGSEA. The V end was cut by 5 bases, the J end by 2 bases, with 15 bases between. The CDR3 nucleotides read TGCAGCGTTTGGCGCGGTAGCGTACAAGAGACCCAGTACTTC. It encodes CSVWRGSVQETQYF. Combining the CDR3 with reference TRBV29-1 and TRBJ2-5 gives the whole variable domain SAVISQKPSRDICQRGTSLTIQCQVDSQVTMMFWYRQQPGQSLTLIATANQGSEATYESGFVIDKFPISRPNLTFSTLTVSNMSPEDSSIYLCSVWRGSVQETQYFGPGTRLLVL.

This clone was recorded once. The chain joins TRBV13 to TRBJ1-1; D is possibly TRBD1 (6 bases). CDR1 is PRHDT and CDR2 is FYEKMQ in the germline V gene (reference sequence). V was trimmed by 0 bases and J by 4 bases, leaving 12 bases between them. The CDR3 length is 15 residues. CDR3 protein: CASSLGQGGGTEAFF. The DNA for the CDR3 is TGTGCCAGCAGCTTAGGCCAAGGGGGTGGCACTGAAGCTTTCTTT.

V gene TRBV27 combines with J gene TRBJ1-1; possible D gene TRBD1, 5 bases. The CDR3 extends over 18 amino acids. The V gene's germline CDR1 is MNHEY and CDR2 SMNVEV (reference sequence). Trimming cost V 3 bases and J 1 base, with 21 bases left between them. Here the CDR3 reads CASSFTFAFVDRNTEAFF. The CDR3 DNA is TGTGCCAGCAGTTTTACCTTCGCTTTTGTTGACAGGAACACTGAAGCTTTCTTT.

The genes are TRBV6-2 or TRBV6-3 and TRBJ1-3; D uncertain. The CDR3 is 13 residues long. V lost 2 bases and J 5 bases, leaving 7 bases between the germline ends. Germline assignment: CDR1 MNHEY and CDR2 SVGEGT. The DNA of the CDR3 is TGTGCCAGCAGTTACACACAACGAAACACCATATATTTT. Encoded protein: CASSYTQRNTIYF.

The V call is TRBV2, the J call TRBJ2-1; D gene unclear. Germline CDR1 reads SNHLY; CDR2 reads FYNNEI. Between the trimmed V and J ends, which lost 4 bases and 4 bases, there was a span of 8 bases. This CDR3 contains 13 residues. CDR3 residues: CASSAEIYNEQFF. In DNA form, the CDR3 reads TGTGCCAGCAGTGCTGAGATATACAATGAGCAGTTCTTC.

The chain uses TRBV19 and TRBJ1-4, with a possible D match to TRBD1 (6 bases). Trimming pared 3 bases from V and 3 bases from J, leaving 14 bases between. Germline lookup yields CDR1 LNHDA and CDR2 SQIVND (reference sequence). The CDR3 has 16 residues. The CDR3, as DNA: TGTGCCAGTAGTATGACTTTCGACAGGCCTAATGAAAAACTGTTTTTT. Protein product: CASSMTFDRPNEKLFF. The full variable domain, its missing parts supplied by reference TRBV19 and TRBJ1-4, is DGGITQSPKYLFRKEGQNVTLSCEQNLNHDAMYWYRQDPGQGLRLIYYSQIVNDFQKGDIAEGYSVSREKKESFPLTVTSAQKNPTAFYLCASSMTFDRPNEKLFFGSGTQLSVL.

The chain employs TRBV27 and TRBJ1-1, with D uncertain. This CDR3 contains 13 residues. CDR1 is MNHEY, CDR2 SMNVEV, per germline (reference sequence). V lost 0 bases and J 7 bases, leaving 9 bases between the germline ends. The CDR3 protein is CASSLSSGGEAFF. CDR3 DNA sequence: TGTGCCAGCAGTTTATCGAGCGGCGGTGAAGCTTTCTTT.

The chain combines TRBV11-3 with TRBJ1-2; D unclear. The CDR3 sequence is 15 residues long. CDR1 SGHNT and CDR2 YENEEA come from the germline V gene. Deletions cut 1 base from V and 8 bases from J, with 17 bases between. DNA of the CDR3: TGTGCCAGCAGCTTAGGGCCCGCGGGTAATCAGGGCTACACCTTC. Encoded protein: CASSLGPAGNQGYTF.

The chain has TRBV10-1 and TRBJ2-2; weak D call: TRBD2 (5 bases). With 3 bases removed from V and 2 bases from J, the gap between germline ends came to 13 bases. From germline, CDR1 is WNHNN and CDR2 SYGVQD (reference sequence). This CDR3 is 16 amino acids long. The CDR3 nucleotides are TGCGCCAGCAGTGAACCTAGCAGATTTAACACCGGGGAGCTGTTTTTT. Amino acid sequence: CASSEPSRFNTGELFF.

This clone was detected only once. V and J are TRBV9 and TRBJ1-5; D possibly corresponds to TRBD1 (5 bases). Germline V lookup: CDR1 SGDLS, CDR2 YYNGEE. This CDR3 contains 15 residues. Trimming took 0 bases from V and 2 from J, leaving 9 bases between them. CDR3 residues: CASSVAAGGNQPQHF. The DNA of the CDR3 is TGTGCCAGCAGCGTAGCGGCGGGGGGCAATCAGCCCCAGCATTTT.

A remark on this clone: Other nucleotide sequences in the sample specify the same CDR3. CDR3 residues: CASSLTSGGTDTQYF. The DNA for the CDR3 is TGCGCCAGCAGCTTGACTAGCGGGGGGACAGATACGCAGTATTTT. The chain employs TRBV5-1 and TRBJ2-3; 12 bases agree with TRBD2. The CDR3 is 15 residues long. Losses at the gene ends were 1 base for V and 3 bases for J; bases not matched to a gene: 0. The germline CDR1 and CDR2 sequences are SGHRS and YFSETQ.

The gene calls are TRBV2 and TRBJ2-3; perhaps TRBD2 as D (5 bases). Germline CDR1 is SNHLY and CDR2 is FYNNEI. V was cut by 5 bases and J by 2 bases, with 11 bases left in between. CDR3 size: 14 residues. For the CDR3, the DNA is TGTGCCAGCAGTATCGCGAGGGCCACAGATACGCAGTATTTT. This gives the protein CASSIARATDTQYF.

V gene TRBV7-2 combines with J gene TRBJ2-1; TRBD2 is a possible D gene (5 bases). The CDR3 runs to 13 residues. Trimming took 5 bases from V and 4 from J, leaving 9 bases between them. The germline V gene has CDR1 SGHTA and CDR2 FQGNSA. The CDR3 nucleotides are TGTGCCAGCAGCCGTACTAGTTACAATGAGCAGTTCTTC. This gives the protein CASSRTSYNEQFF.

The chain uses TRBV7-9 and TRBJ1-2, with a possible D match to TRBD1 (6 bases). The germline V and J ends were trimmed by 2 bases and 5 bases, with 15 bases remaining between them. Germline V gene sequence: CDR1 SEHNR, CDR2 FQNEAQ (reference sequence). The length of the CDR3 is 15 residues. The chain's CDR3 is CASSLLQGPTYGYTF. DNA of the CDR3: TGTGCCAGCAGCTTACTTCAGGGGCCGACTTATGGCTACACCTTC.

The rearrangement uses TRBV11-3 and TRBJ2-7, with D maybe TRBD2 (5 bases). The length of the CDR3 is 14 residues. The V and J ends lost 5 bases and 6 bases respectively, with 17 bases between them. Germline CDR1 and CDR2: SGHNT and YENEEA. The CDR3: CASSPWEGRGEQYF. Written as DNA, the CDR3 is TGTGCCAGCAGCCCTTGGGAAGGCCGGGGCGAGCAGTACTTC.

The chain is built from TRBV11-2 and TRBJ1-4, with D unclear. The CDR3 has 13 residues. With 3 bases removed from V and 7 bases from J, the gap between germline ends came to 9 bases. The germline V gene has CDR1 SGHAT and CDR2 FQNNGV. CDR3 nucleotides: TGTGCCAGCAGCTTTAGGCGGGGTGAAAAACTGTTTTTT. Its translation: CASSFRRGEKLFF.

The chain has TRBV15 and TRBJ2-7; 7 bases line up with TRBD1. The CDR3 loop spans 16 amino acids. The V and J ends lost 1 base and 3 bases, in that order; junction bases with no gene match: 9. CDR1 LNHNV and CDR2 YYDKDF come from the germline V gene (reference sequence). CDR3 region: CATSRGTAGGGYEQYF. CDR3 coding DNA: TGTGCCACCAGCAGAGGAACGGCAGGGGGTGGCTACGAGCAGTACTTC.